Listed here are 21 T cell receptor beta chains from one sample, sequenced in a study of response to subunit inactivated influenza vaccine. One entry per CDR3 protein results from TCRdb running MiXCR on the RT-PCR reads. The data show hundreds of thousands of distinct CDR3 sequences, 15% to 19% seen once. The sample in question was PBMCs from blood, obtained 12 days after vaccination. The receptors stem from a man aged 45-65 years who received an inactivated influenza vaccine.

The chain employs TRBV19 and TRBJ1-1, with TRBD1 matching over 9 bases. The V gene's germline CDR1 is LNHDA and CDR2 SQIVND (reference sequence). This CDR3 has 14 amino acids. J lost 5 bases, V lost 5 bases, and 6 bases had no gene match. In DNA form, the CDR3 reads TGTGCCAGTAGTTGGGACAGGGTTGGGACTGAAGCTTTCTTT. It is translated as CASSWDRVGTEAFF.

The genes are TRBV6-7 and TRBJ2-5; 9 positions match TRBD1. TRBV6-7 counts as an open reading frame of uncertain function. Germline trimming cut 5 bases from V and 5 bases from J; bases unmatched to any gene: 9. There are 15 residues in the CDR3. CDR3 nucleotides: TGTGCCAGCAGTGTCCCGGGACAGGGTGCGGAGACCCAGTACTTC. This translates into CASSVPGQGAETQYF.

The chain recombines TRBV11-2 with TRBJ1-2; a possible D gene is TRBD1 (5 bases). The V gene's germline CDR1 is SGHAT and CDR2 FQNNGV. V lost 4 bases and J lost 8, with 17 bases in between. The CDR3 consists of 14 residues. This chain's CDR3 is CASSWGPTVYGYTF. The CDR3, as DNA: TGTGCCAGCAGCTGGGGCCCCACCGTGTACGGCTACACCTTC.

The chain has TRBV29-1 and TRBJ1-1; 8 bases line up with TRBD1. CDR1 and CDR2 from the germline V gene are SQVTM and ANQGSEA. There are 14 residues in the CDR3. The V and J ends lost 4 bases and 5 bases, in that order; junction bases with no gene match: 9. CDR3: CSVATGVGNTEAFF. The CDR3, as DNA: TGCAGCGTTGCGACAGGGGTGGGGAATACTGAAGCTTTCTTT.

This clonotype turned up a few times. This chain uses TRBV20-1 with TRBJ2-5; possibly TRBD1 for D (6 bases). CDR3 size: 15 residues. Per the germline V gene, CDR1 is DFQATT and CDR2 is SNEGSKA (reference sequence). V shed 4 bases and J shed 5 bases, with 20 bases lying between them. As DNA, the CDR3 is TGCAGTGCTAACCCTTTCGCAGGGGCCCGGGAGACCCAGTACTTC. This encodes CSANPFAGARETQYF.

The chain carries TRBV7-2 and TRBJ1-2, with a weak D call TRBD1 (5 bases). The CDR3 is made up of 13 amino acids. The germline V gene encodes CDR1 SGHTA and CDR2 FQGNSA. Trimming shortened V by 5 bases and J by 8 bases, and 15 bases separated the two germline ends. The DNA for the CDR3 is TGTGCCAGCAGCACGGACCCAGGGTTGGGCTACACCTTC. Translating it yields CASSTDPGLGYTF.

V usage is TRBV29-1 and J usage is TRBJ2-3; maybe TRBD1 (6 bases). V lost 6 bases and J 2 bases, leaving 18 bases between the germline ends. CDR1 and CDR2 (germline): SQVTM, ANQGSEA. The CDR3 loop spans 15 amino acids. The CDR3 DNA follows: TGCAGCGTGGCGACCCCACAGGGAAACACAGATACGCAGTATTTT. As protein: CSVATPQGNTDTQYF.

This clonotype was recorded a few times. The chain combines TRBV20-1 with TRBJ2-1, with D perhaps matching TRBD2 (6 bases). CDR1 is DFQATT, CDR2 SNEGSKA, per germline (reference sequence). V dropped 1 base and J dropped 8 bases, with 21 bases sitting between them. The CDR3 covers 16 residues. Written as DNA, the CDR3 is TGCAGTGCTAGAGCGGGGTCGTCTAGCGCTAGCGATGAGCAGTTCTTC. This sequence encodes CSARAGSSSASDEQFF.

This clonotype was counted between two and nine times. The rearrangement uses TRBV4-1 and TRBJ1-2; D not resolved. Trimming stripped 3 bases from V and 1 base from J, with 21 bases between. The CDR3 is 18 amino acids. Germline CDR1 is MGHRA and CDR2 is YSYEKL. The CDR3 DNA reads as TGCGCCAGCAGCCAGGATCTTGGACCGACCCTTTTTAACTATGGCTACACCTTC. Protein sequence: CASSQDLGPTLFNYGYTF.

This clonotype came up a few times. This sequence joins TRBV11-2 and TRBJ2-7; D could derive from TRBD1 or TRBD2 (6 bases each). This CDR3 contains 18 residues. Germline loops: CDR1 SGHAT, CDR2 FQNNGV. Deletions cut 3 bases from V and 2 bases from J, with 23 bases between. In DNA form, the CDR3 reads TGTGCCAGCAGCTTGGGGGAGGACCTCGGGGGCACGACCTACGAGCAGTACTTC. Translation: CASSLGEDLGGTTYEQYF.

The V call is TRBV27, the J call TRBJ2-5, with a weak D call TRBD2 (6 bases). This CDR3 has 13 residues. Germline V gene data show CDR1 as MNHEY and CDR2 as SMNVEV (reference sequence). The ends were cut back, 5 bases at V and 9 bases at J, with 16 bases in the middle. The CDR3 DNA is TGTGCCAGCAGTCCCCGGGGGTCACGGGCCCAGTACTTC. It specifies CASSPRGSRAQYF.

This chain joins TRBV7-4 and TRBJ2-1; 15 bases match TRBD2. The CDR3 runs to 18 residues. Per the germline V gene, CDR1 is SGHVT and CDR2 is SQSDAQ. The V and J ends lost 6 bases and 4 bases, in that order; junction bases with no gene match: 10. The chain's CDR3 is CASRPGLAGGPGYNEQFF. As DNA, the CDR3 is TGTGCCAGCAGGCCCGGACTAGCGGGAGGGCCTGGTTACAATGAGCAGTTCTTC.

This clonotype was seen a few times. The genes are TRBV7-9 and TRBJ1-3; D remains ambiguous. There are 16 residues in the CDR3. Trimming removed 0 bases at V and 0 bases at J, with 9 bases between. Germline lookup yields CDR1 SEHNR and CDR2 FQNEAQ (reference sequence). The CDR3 loop is CASSLAPGSSGNTIYF. CDR3 nucleotides: TGTGCCAGCAGCTTAGCTCCGGGGAGCTCTGGAAACACCATATATTTT.

The rearrangement uses TRBV7-2 and TRBJ1-2, with 8 bases aligning to TRBD1. From germline, CDR1 is SGHTA and CDR2 FQGNSA. The CDR3 length is 14 residues. Unmatched junction bases numbered 5, after V lost 3 bases and J lost 5 bases. CDR3 protein: CASSFTGGVYGYTF. The CDR3 coding sequence is TGTGCCAGCAGCTTTACAGGGGGGGTTTATGGCTACACCTTC.

This clonotype was found a few times. Here the CDR3 DNA reads TGCAGTGCTAGAGAGGCTCGGGGTCTGACAGATACGCAGTATTTT. Encoded protein: CSAREARGLTDTQYF. The rearrangement uses TRBV20-1 and TRBJ2-3, with D maybe TRBD2 (5 bases). CDR1 DFQATT and CDR2 SNEGSKA come from the germline V gene (reference sequence). Deletions cut 0 bases from V and 3 bases from J, with 13 bases between. The CDR3 runs to 15 residues.

The chain joins TRBV7-9 to TRBJ2-7; no firm D call. Looked up from germline, CDR1 is SEHNR and CDR2 is FQNEAQ (reference sequence). CDR3 length: 15 amino acids. V lost 0 bases, J lost 6 bases, and 15 bases lay in between. The CDR3 nucleotides are TGTGCCAGCAGCTTAGCGCACGGAAGGACGTCCGAGCAGTACTTC. Protein sequence: CASSLAHGRTSEQYF.

The V gene is TRBV3-1, the J gene TRBJ1-6; D gene unclear. The CDR3 spans 16 residues. V was shortened by 0 bases and J by 7 bases, with 13 bases between the two germline ends. Per the germline V gene, CDR1 is LGHDT and CDR2 is YNNKEL (reference sequence). CDR3 residues: CASSQDRASKNSPLHF. CDR3 in DNA: TGTGCCAGCAGCCAAGATCGGGCTTCGAAAAATTCACCCCTCCACTTT. The entire variable domain, with the rest obtained from reference TRBV3-1 and TRBJ1-6, is as follows: DTAVSQTPKYLVTQMGNDKSIKCEQNLGHDTMYWYKQDSKKFLKIMFSYNNKELIINETVPNRFSPKSPDKAHLNLHINSLELGDSAVYFCASSQDRASKNSPLHFGNGTRLTVT.

At least ten counts were recorded for this clonotype. The rearrangement links TRBV7-2 to TRBJ2-5; 7 nucleotides align to TRBD1. Germline CDR1 and CDR2: SGHTA and FQGNSA. The CDR3 runs 13 residues. The trim removed 4 bases at V and 2 bases at J, leaving 1 base unmatched. CDR3: CASSWDRQETQYF. DNA of the CDR3: TGTGCCAGCAGCTGGGACAGACAAGAGACCCAGTACTTC.

This clonotype has a handful of counts. The genes are TRBV12-3 or TRBV12-4 and TRBJ1-2, with 7 bases fitting TRBD1. V was pared by 0 bases and J by 8 bases, with 9 bases of the junction left unmatched. The CDR3 contains 15 residues. The CDR3 nucleotides read TGTGCCAGCAGTTTAGCGTGGAGGGGGCGCGGAGGCTACACCTTC. Encoded protein: CASSLAWRGRGGYTF.

This clonotype was observed a handful of times. The chain uses TRBV3-1 and TRBJ2-5, with TRBD1 matching over 10 bases. The length of the CDR3 is 14 residues. CDR1 LGHDT and CDR2 YNNKEL come from the germline V gene (reference sequence). The J segment lost 4 bases and the V segment lost 5 bases, leaving 4 bases of the junction unmatched. In DNA form, the CDR3 reads TGTGCCAGCAGCTCCGGGACAGGGGCAGAGACCCAGTACTTC. Encoded protein: CASSSGTGAETQYF.

This clonotype was seen a handful of times. The rearrangement uses TRBV29-1 and TRBJ2-7, with D possibly TRBD2 on 6 matching bases. Trimming left V 5 bases short and J 1 base short, with 18 bases between. The length of the CDR3 is 15 residues. CDR1 SQVTM and CDR2 ANQGSEA come from the germline V gene. This CDR3 is CSVTSRDLHSYEQYF. CDR3 sequence (DNA): TGCAGCGTTACATCGCGGGACTTACATTCCTACGAGCAGTACTTC.